This TCR beta chain was obtained from a study of CD8+CD57+ T cells in acquired aplastic anemia. Whole-study results and caveats: Overlapping CD8+ CDR3 repertoires of patients and controls contained approximately 29 shared sequences. CD8+ Simpson's diversity did not differ significantly between patients and controls.

CD8+CD57+ cell expansion, shown by flow cytometry, had occurred in the patients selected for sequencing. No therapy had been given to the patients at the time of blood sampling. Both TCR beta VDJ combination and CDR3 sequence profiling were carried out. Genomic DNA was the template for this profiling. One entry per CDR3 protein, called by TCRdb with MiXCR from the reads. Of about half a million distinct CDR3 sequences listed, about a third are singletons. The CDR3 runs to 14 residues. Germline lookup yields CDR1 SSHAT and CDR2 FNYEAQ (reference sequence). Concerning this clonotype itself: The antigen remains undetermined. A junction end diverges from the germline sequence, so it may reflect a read error.

This TCR was sampled from a human donor with aplastic anemia. The sequencing input was sorted CD4+, CD8+, or CD8+CD57+ T cells (not recorded which) from PBMCs. The V call is TRBV7-7, the J call TRBJ2-7, with 8 nucleotides matching TRBD1. The CDR3 DNA is TGTGCTAGCAACACTCGGGACAGGCAGTACGAGCAGTACTTC. This gives the protein CASNTRDRQYEQYF.